The 20 T cell receptor beta chains presented below share a single source sample, sequenced in a study of T cells after yellow fever vaccination. TCRdb itself ran the 5' RACE reads through MiXCR, one entry per CDR3 protein. The table has some 300,000 distinct CDR3 sequences, approximately 8% seen once. Sequences were derived from CD4+ T cells sorted from PBMCs, sampled 5 days after the yellow fever booster vaccination. These receptors all come from a man aged 18 to 30 who received the YFV17D yellow fever vaccine.

The sample holds many counts of this clonotype. The chain joins TRBV4-2 to TRBJ1-2, with unresolved D. CDR1 and CDR2 (germline): LGHNA, YNFKEQ. V lost 0 bases, J lost 4 bases, and 9 bases lay in between. The CDR3 is made up of 14 amino acids. The CDR3 DNA reads as TGTGCCAGCAGCCAAGATCGGGAGTCCTATGGCTACACCTTC. Protein: CASSQDRESYGYTF.

This clonotype was seen ten or more times. The CDR3 is CASSQVPGGAQYF. The CDR3 DNA follows: TGCGCCAGCAGCCAAGTGCCCGGTGGTGCGCAGTATTTT. The gene calls are TRBV4-1 and TRBJ2-3; D remains unclear. This CDR3 has 13 residues. V lost 1 base to trimming and J lost 10 bases, with 12 bases between them. Germline lookup yields CDR1 MGHRA and CDR2 YSYEKL.

This clonotype has a handful of counts. The rearrangement joins TRBV5-1 to TRBJ2-3; D possibly corresponds to TRBD1 (6 bases). V lost 7 bases and J 2 bases, leaving 11 bases between the germline ends. Per the germline V gene, CDR1 is SGHRS and CDR2 is YFSETQ. This CDR3 comprises 13 residues. The CDR3: CASGGQPTDTQYF. In DNA, the CDR3 is TGCGCCAGCGGGGGCCAACCCACAGATACGCAGTATTTT.

This clonotype was seen a handful of times. This sequence joins TRBV18 and TRBJ1-4; a weak D match, TRBD1 (6 bases). Trimming cost V 5 bases and J 4 bases, with 11 bases left between them. There are 14 residues in the CDR3. Germline CDR1 and CDR2: KGHSH and LQKENI. The DNA of the CDR3 is TGTGCCAGCTCAGAGACAGGCCATAATGAAAAACTGTTTTTT. It specifies CASSETGHNEKLFF.

This clonotype has just a few counts. The chain carries TRBV10-3 and TRBJ2-1; 11 positions agree with TRBD1. CDR1 and CDR2 from the germline V gene are ENHRY and SYGVKD. The CDR3 spans 14 residues. With V trimmed by 11 bases and J by 4 bases, 7 bases remained unmatched. CDR3 sequence (DNA): TGTGCCGTCGGGGACAGGGGGGCATACAATGAGCAGTTCTTC. Residues: CAVGDRGAYNEQFF.

CDR3 residues: CASSRQQGSYEQYV. In nucleotides, the CDR3 is TGTGCCAGCAGCCGTCAACAGGGATCCTACGAGCAGTACGTC. The chain recombines TRBV7-9 with TRBJ2-7, with D tentatively TRBD1 (6 bases). V was cut by 5 bases and J by 1 base, with 12 bases left in between. The CDR3 contains 14 residues. Germline CDR1 is SEHNR and CDR2 is FQNEAQ (reference sequence).

CDR3 DNA sequence: TGTGCCAGCAGCAAGGAAGTCCGAAGTGCAGATACGCAGTATTTT. It is translated as CASSKEVRSADTQYF. The rearrangement joins TRBV7-2 to TRBJ2-3; D call uncertain. Germline V gives CDR1 SGHTA, CDR2 FQGNSA. The CDR3 totals 15 residues. V lost 5 bases, J lost 4 bases, and 16 bases lay in between.

This clonotype was recorded a few times. This chain links TRBV4-1 with TRBJ2-2, with 13 positions matching TRBD2. The CDR3 extends over 19 amino acids. With 5 bases clipped from V and 0 bases from J, the junction kept 9 bases outside the gene matches. Per germline, CDR1 MGHRA and CDR2 YSYEKL. This chain's CDR3 is CASSTLRTSGGTNTGELFF. The DNA for the CDR3 is TGCGCCAGCAGCACCCTCCGGACTAGCGGGGGTACGAACACCGGGGAGCTGTTTTTT.

The rearrangement uses TRBV2 and TRBJ2-3; 10 positions agree with TRBD1. The CDR3 spans 15 residues. Germline CDR1 and CDR2: SNHLY and FYNNEI. V shed 7 bases, J shed 2 bases, and the junction held 6 bases outside the gene matches. The CDR3 DNA is TGTGCCAGCAACCGAGGGACAGGGGTCACAGATACGCAGTATTTT. It translates to CASNRGTGVTDTQYF.

This clonotype came up a few times. The chain recombines TRBV28 with TRBJ1-2, with D unresolved. Trimming took off 0 bases at V and 6 bases at J, with 2 bases between the two ends. Germline CDR1 MDHEN, CDR2 SYDVKM. CDR3 size: 11 residues. CDR3 nucleotide sequence: TGTGCCAGCAGTTTATGGGATGGCTACACCTTC. It codes for CASSLWDGYTF.

This clonotype has only a few counts. The CDR3 region has the DNA TGTGCCAGCTCCCCGGCCCTGGCGGGGGCCTACGAGCAGTACTTC. Its translation: CASSPALAGAYEQYF. The V gene is TRBV18, the J gene TRBJ2-7, with TRBD2 matching 7 bases. V lost 6 bases and J lost 2; bases outside the gene matches: 10. The length of the CDR3 is 15 residues. Germline CDR1 is KGHSH and CDR2 is LQKENI.

This clonotype has only one observation. The genes are TRBV7-9 and TRBJ2-4; D possibly matches TRBD1 or TRBD2 (5 bases each). CDR1 and CDR2 (germline): SEHNR, FQNEAQ (reference sequence). The CDR3 covers 15 residues. The V end was cut by 0 bases, the J end by 2 bases, with 8 bases between. The CDR3 DNA sequence: TGTGCCAGCAGCTTAGCGGGGACCACCAAAAACATTCAGTACTTC. As protein: CASSLAGTTKNIQYF.

The V call is TRBV20-1, the J call TRBJ2-5; TRBD2 might be the D (5 bases). This CDR3 region has 12 residues. V lost 3 bases, J lost 5 bases, and 10 bases lay in between. CDR1 is DFQATT and CDR2 is SNEGSKA in the germline V gene (reference sequence). The CDR3 protein is CSASGNRETQYF. The CDR3 region has the DNA TGCAGTGCTAGCGGGAACCGGGAGACCCAGTACTTC.

V and J are TRBV7-9 and TRBJ1-1; no reliable D call. V was clipped by 4 bases and J by 4 bases, with 10 bases between them. The CDR3 extends over 13 amino acids. CDR1 SEHNR and CDR2 FQNEAQ come from the germline V gene (reference sequence). DNA of the CDR3: TGTGCCAGCAGCTCGGCATGGGGCACTGAAGCTTTCTTT. This gives the protein CASSSAWGTEAFF. Together with reference TRBV7-9 and TRBJ1-1, the CDR3 gives the full variable domain: DTGVSQNPRHKITKRGQNVTFRCDPISEHNRLYWYRQTLGQGPEFLTYFQNEAQLEKSRLLSDRFSAERPKGSFSTLEIQRTEQGDSAMYLCASSSAWGTEAFFGQGTRLTVV.

This clonotype was counted ten times or more. The gene calls are TRBV27 and TRBJ1-6; D call uncertain. The CDR3 has 13 amino acids. The V gene lost 5 bases and the J gene lost 5 bases, with 7 bases spanning the gap. Germline V lookup: CDR1 MNHEY, CDR2 SMNVEV (reference sequence). This CDR3 reads CASSVRNNSPLHF. The CDR3 bases are TGTGCCAGCAGTGTCCGGAATAATTCACCCCTCCACTTT.

In this sample, this clonotype turned up a few times. This chain uses TRBV18 with TRBJ2-2; TRBD2 aligns across 8 bases. The CDR3 length is 17 residues. Per the germline V gene, CDR1 is KGHSH and CDR2 is LQKENI. The V and J ends lost 2 bases and 4 bases, in that order; junction bases with no gene match: 9. CDR3 coding DNA: TGTGCCAGCTCACCAATCCCTAGCGGGTATACCACCGGGGAGCTGTTTTTT. Amino acid sequence: CASSPIPSGYTTGELFF.

The chain links TRBV14 to TRBJ1-4; no clear D gene. CDR3 length: 19 amino acids. The germline V and J ends were trimmed by 6 bases and 7 bases, with 30 bases remaining between them. Per the germline V gene, CDR1 is SGHDN and CDR2 is FVKESK. CDR3 amino acids: CASRPRFKGRPTQCEKLFF. CDR3 DNA sequence: TGTGCCAGCAGGCCTCGGTTTAAAGGCAGACCTACGCAGTGTGAAAAACTGTTTTTT.

This chain uses TRBV5-1 with TRBJ2-7, with TRBD1 matching over 11 bases. Germline V CDR1 and CDR2: SGHRS, YFSETQ. The trim removed 6 bases at V and 3 bases at J, leaving 5 bases unmatched. The CDR3 spans 14 residues. CDR3 sequence reads: CASTWGTGGYEQYF. In nucleotides, the CDR3 is TGCGCCAGCACCTGGGGGACAGGGGGCTACGAGCAGTACTTC. The full variable domain, in which reference TRBV5-1 and TRBJ2-7 provide the parts outside the CDR3, is KAGVTQTPRYLIKTRGQQVTLSCSPISGHRSVSWYQQTPGQGLQFLFEYFSETQRNKGNFPGRFSGRQFSNSRSEMNVSTLELGDSALYLCASTWGTGGYEQYFGPGTRLTVT.

This clonotype was counted a few times. The chain combines TRBV4-3 with TRBJ2-7; 8 nucleotides align to TRBD1. Unmatched junction bases numbered 8, after V lost 3 bases and J lost 4 bases. The germline V gene encodes CDR1 LGHNA and CDR2 YSLEER. There are 15 residues in the CDR3. The CDR3, as DNA: TGCGCCAGCAGCCAGGGTGGACAGGGCTCGTACGAGCAGTACTTC. Protein: CASSQGGQGSYEQYF.

The sample holds a few counts of this clonotype. The chain is built from TRBV5-1 and TRBJ1-1; 9 positions match TRBD1. The V gene end was trimmed by 4 bases and the J gene end by 4 bases; junction bases not matched to a gene: 2. Germline assignment: CDR1 SGHRS and CDR2 YFSETQ. CDR3 length equals 13 residues. The CDR3 DNA is TGCGCCAGCAGCATGACAGGGGGCACTGAAGCTTTCTTT. Translating gives CASSMTGGTEAFF.